A selection of T cell receptor beta chains follows, all from one sample in a study of beta chain features in type 1 diabetes. Assay: immunoSEQ multiplex PCR; the TCRdb copy retains only in-frame clones and omits some. The sample has fewer than 150,000 clones, roughly 7.2% seen once. Sequenced input: central memory CD4+ T cells from blood. Receptors originate from a woman aged 25 to 39 in good health. Both conserved end residues are part of each CDR3. D genes are given only for firm matches. Not all rows give a size; the values are once, few, many and, for expanded clones, a class.

>NA|TRBJ2-3|few|TRBV11-2
TGTGCCAGCAGCCTGGGGACTCCTCAGGGCACAGATACGCAGTATTTT
CASSLGTPQGTDTQYF
>NA|TRBJ1-4|few|TRBV2
TGTGCCAGCAGGTTGTCAGGGTTCAAGAATGAAAAACTGTTTTTT
CASRLSGFKNEKLFF
>TRBD2|TRBJ2-1|NA|TRBV6-5
TGTGCCAGTAGCGGGAGGGACAATGAGCAGTTCTTC
CASSGRDNEQFF
>NA|TRBJ1-5|many|TRBV28
TGTGCCAGCAGTCTACGCGGGGGCCAGCCCCAGCATTTT
CASSLRGGQPQHF
>TRBD2|TRBJ2-7|few|TRBV28
TGTGCCAGCAGTGGGACTAGCGGCAACTACGAGCAGTACTTC
CASSGTSGNYEQYF
>NA|TRBJ2-2|NA|TRBV9
TGTGCCAGCACCATAGGGGGAGCGAACACCGGGGAGCTGTTTTTT
CASTIGGANTGELFF
>TRBD1|TRBJ2-1|NA|TRBV27
TGTGCCAGCAGTTCGAACCGGGACAGGGGGCTGGGTGAGCAGTTCTTC
CASSSNRDRGLGEQFF
>NA|TRBJ1-2|many|TRBV9
TGTGCCAGCAGCTCCCGGACTGCTAACTATGGCTACACCTTC
CASSSRTANYGYTF
>NA|TRBJ2-7|NA|TRBV5-4
TGTGCCAGCAGCTTGAGCAGGGCAACCTTCTACGAGCAGTACTTC
CASSLSRATFYEQYF
>NA|TRBJ1-2|NA|TRBV5-1
TGCGCCAGCAGCCCCCACACCGACCAGACCGGGTATGGCTACACCTTC
CASSPHTDQTGYGYTF
>NA|TRBJ2-5|many|TRBV15
TGTGCCACCAGCAGACAGGGATTAAAGACCCAGTACTTC
CATSRQGLKTQYF
>NA|TRBJ1-2|few|TRBV28
TGTGCCAGCAGGGAACAGGCGTATGGCTACACCTTC
CASREQAYGYTF
>TRBD2|TRBJ2-1|few|TRBV7-2
TGTGCCAGCAGCTTAGGTGGGAGCGGGAGGCCCCGTGAGCAGTTCTTC
CASSLGGSGRPREQFF
>NA|TRBJ2-3|NA|TRBV19
TGTGCCAGTAGTATAGCGAAAGCTACCACAGATACGCAGTATTTT
CASSIAKATTDTQYF
>TRBD2|TRBJ2-3|few|TRBV7-3
TGTGCCAGCAGCCCGACTAGCGGGGCCACAGATACGCAGTATTTT
CASSPTSGATDTQYF
>NA|TRBJ2-1|NA|TRBV6-5
TGTGCCACCAGTCCGAGAAGCTCCTACAATGAGCAGTTCTTC
CATSPRSSYNEQFF
>TRBD2|TRBJ2-1|few|TRBV19
TGTGCCAGTAGTATCAAACTAGCGGGGTACAATGAGCAGTTCTTC
CASSIKLAGYNEQFF
>NA|TRBJ1-2|NA|TRBV19
TGTGCCAGTAGTATAGAGGCTGGCTATGGCTACACCTTC
CASSIEAGYGYTF
>NA|TRBJ2-3|many|TRBV7-2
TGTGCCAGCAGCCTAACCCCGGGGGATACGCAGTATTTT
CASSLTPGDTQYF
>NA|TRBJ1-4|few|TRBV5-1
TGCGCCAGCAGGCGCGATACAGGGCGGATTAATGAAAAACTGTTTTTT
CASRRDTGRINEKLFF
>TRBD1|TRBJ2-7|few|TRBV28
TGTGCCAGCAATCCCGCCACAGGGGAGAACTACGAGCAGTACTTC
CASNPATGENYEQYF
>NA|TRBJ2-7|few|TRBV28
TGTGCCAGCAGTTTGGGAAAGACAGCCCAGCAATTC
CASSLGKTAQQF
>TRBD1|TRBJ2-7|NA|TRBV10-3
TGTGCCATCAGTCGGACAGGCTCCTACGAGCAGTACTTC
CAISRTGSYEQYF
>NA|TRBJ2-2|NA|TRBV2
TGTGCCAGCAGTGAAAGCGTGGTGATCACCGGGGAGCTGTTTTTT
CASSESVVITGELFF
>TRBD2|TRBJ2-3|few|TRBV9
TGTGCCAGCAGCGTATTCGACTGGCGGGAGGTTACTAGCACAGATACGCAGTATTTT
CASSVFDWREVTSTDTQYF
>NA|TRBJ2-3|many|TRBV23-1
TGCGCCAGCAGTCGGCGGCTTGTTGAGCAGTATTTT
CASSRRLVEQYF
>NA|TRBJ1-5|many|TRBV4-2
TGTGCCAGCAGCCAAGAGGTTCAGTTCAATCAGCCCCAGCATTTT
CASSQEVQFNQPQHF
>TRBD1|TRBJ1-4|many|TRBV18
TGTGCCAGCTCACCAAGACAGGGGCCGGTTGAAAAACTGTTTTTT
CASSPRQGPVEKLFF
>NA|TRBJ2-1|few|TRBV7-3
TGTGCCAGCAGCTTAGACAGAGTAAACAATGAGCAGTTCTTC
CASSLDRVNNEQFF
>NA|TRBJ1-1|NA|TRBV5-5
TGTGCCAGCAGCTTGTTGGGGGCGGACACTGAAGCTTTCTTT
CASSLLGADTEAFF
>TRBD1|TRBJ1-6|few|TRBV30
TGTGCCCGGGGACAGAGGAGTTCACCCCTCCACTTT
CARGQRSSPLHF
>NA|TRBJ1-2|NA|TRBV29-1
TGCAGCGTTGAAATCGGTCCCACCTTC
CSVEIGPTF
>TRBD1|TRBJ1-4|NA|TRBV29-1
TGCAGCGTTGTTGGGATGGGACAGCATAATGAAAAACTGTTTTTT
CSVVGMGQHNEKLFF
>TRBD1|TRBJ1-2|NA|TRBV6-5
TGTGCCAGCAGTTACGAATACCGGGACAGGGGCGATGGCTACACCTTC
CASSYEYRDRGDGYTF
>NA|TRBJ1-2|NA|TRBV19
TGTGCCAGTAGTACGGACAGCCAATATAACTATGGCTACACCTTC
CASSTDSQYNYGYTF
>NA|TRBJ1-5|many|TRBV23-1
TGCGCCAGCAGTCAATCGGAGGGCAGGAGGGATCAGCCCCAGCATTTT
CASSQSEGRRDQPQHF
>NA|TRBJ2-7|NA|TRBV30
TGTGCCTGGAGTCCCCCGACGGGAGCAGCCTACGAGCAGTACTTC
CAWSPPTGAAYEQYF
>NA|TRBJ2-3|NA|TRBV19
TGTGCCAGTAGTATAGCGGTCACGGATACGCAGTATTTT
CASSIAVTDTQYF
>TRBD2|TRBJ2-7|NA|TRBV27
TGTGCCAGCAGCTATACTAGCGGAGGCTCCTACGAGCAGTACTTC
CASSYTSGGSYEQYF
>TRBD2|TRBJ2-3|few|TRBV4-3
TGCGCCAGCAGTCAAGATGGGACTAGCGGGAGAGAGCAGTATTTT
CASSQDGTSGREQYF
>NA|TRBJ1-2|few|TRBV2
TGTGCCAGCAACTCTTCCCCCGAGCGTGGCTACACCTTC
CASNSSPERGYTF
>NA|TRBJ1-1|few|TRBV7-9
TGTGCCAGCAGCTCCCCGGCGACAATCAACACTGAAGCTTTCTTT
CASSSPATINTEAFF
>TRBD2|TRBJ2-5|many|TRBV29-1
TGCAGCGTTGAAGATCTAGGGAGGGTCCCGCAAGAGACCCAGTACTTC
CSVEDLGRVPQETQYF
>TRBD2|TRBJ2-3|NA|TRBV6-5
TGTGCCAGCAGATACCTCGGGGGGGGTACAGATACGCAGTATTTT
CASRYLGGGTDTQYF
>NA|TRBJ1-2|NA|TRBV5-6
TGTGCCAGCAGCTTGACAGAAAATAACTATGGCTACACCTTC
CASSLTENNYGYTF
>NA|TRBJ2-5|few|TRBV9
TGTGCCAGCACGAGAACAGGGTCAGAGACCCAGTACTTC
CASTRTGSETQYF
>NA|TRBJ2-4|few|TRBV4-3
TGCGCCAGCAGCCAAGATCCCCCCAGGGCCAAAAACATTCAGTACTTC
CASSQDPPRAKNIQYF
>NA|TRBJ1-5|NA|TRBV5-1
TGCGCCAGCAGCTTGAGACCAGGGGATCAGCCCCAGCATTTT
CASSLRPGDQPQHF
>TRBD1|TRBJ2-5|few|TRBV7-6
TGTGCCAGCAGCTTACAGGGGGCGGTTAAAGAGACCCAGTACTTC
CASSLQGAVKETQYF
>TRBD2|TRBJ2-5|few|TRBV7-9
TGTGCCAGCAGCTTTACTAGCGGGAGGAGCAGGGAAGAGACCCAGTACTTC
CASSFTSGRSREETQYF
>NA|TRBJ2-1|NA|TRBV27
TGTGCCAGCAGTTTAGGACGCCGTACAGGTGAGCAGTTCTTC
CASSLGRRTGEQFF
>TRBD2|TRBJ2-1|NA|TRBV28
TGTGCCAGCAGTTCCACCGGGACTAGCAGTTCGTTCTTC
CASSSTGTSSSFF
>TRBD2|TRBJ2-1|few|TRBV9
TGTGCCAGCAGCGTAGCGGGGGGACTAGCGGGAGGCAATGAGCAGTTCTTC
CASSVAGGLAGGNEQFF
>TRBD1|TRBJ1-2|NA|TRBV4-3
TGCGCCAGCAGCCAAGATGGAACAGGGGTTGGGGGATACACCTTC
CASSQDGTGVGGYTF